A single T cell receptor (beta chain) is shown here with its context. The CDR3 is 14 amino acids. V lost 6 bases, J lost 3 bases, and 14 bases lay in between. CDR1 is SGHTA, CDR2 FQGNSA, per germline. These data belong to a study of early T cells in non-severe SARS-CoV-2 infection. Overall study context: RNA in bulk from unsorted whole blood was sequenced, and chains were unpaired.

Individual cDNA molecules were tagged with unique molecular identifiers, the study reported. TCRdb re-derived calls from the 5' RACE reads in MiXCR, one entry per CDR3 protein. The data show roughly 80,000 distinct CDR3 sequences, 11% seen once. The TCR was taken from an adult who was a healthcare worker with PCR-confirmed SARS-CoV-2 infection or an uninfected control (not recorded which). The chain couples TRBV7-2 to TRBJ1-2; TRBD1 is a possible D gene (6 bases). Sequenced here: whole blood, sampled at baseline. As DNA, the CDR3 is TGTGCCAGCAGTCGAGACAGGAGAGACTATGGCTACACCTTC. It yields the protein CASSRDRRDYGYTF.